The text below deals with one T cell receptor (beta chain). Its recognized antigen is unknown. No quality values exist for individual bases; no much larger clone is one base distant. This record comes from a study of human T cells and chemical hapten exposure (dated by TCRdb to the early 2020s). As for the study more broadly: For sensitization, 2% DPC in acetone was applied to a roughly 2 cm by roughly 2 cm area of upper inner arm skin. Libraries were combined into a pool for sequencing, and differences in TCR yield between samples came mainly from small differences in library volumes within the pool. Blood samples were taken from patients before sensitization (week 0) and then at 2, 6 and about 24 weeks after DPC sensitization. About 27 alopecia patients gave blood for TCR sequencing at one to four time points (pre-sensitization, 2, 6 and 24 weeks). Peripheral blood TCR repertoire changes were tracked in vivo in alopecia patients during primary and secondary sensitization to the hapten diphenylcyclopropenone (DPC). Patch tests used Finn chambers with 0.01% DPC on the upper back, scored after 6 days by International Contact Dermatitis Research Group standards. Throughout the study period of roughly five months, patients also received therapeutic DPC doses to the scalp every week. Alopecia areata with under or over 50% scalp involvement, alopecia totalis and alopecia universalis were represented in the patient cohort, which was mostly female.

The study at large found these results: Patch test score correlated positively with the number of PT1 expanded TCRs, reaching significance at thresholds 8, 16 and 32 but not at 4. No change with DPC sensitization was found in the number of TCRs above 1 in 1000 frequency, and no evidence of global repertoire structure alterations was found. After repeated subsampling, changes were observed in the strength of the expansion versus patch-test correlation and in the threshold at which the correlation became significant. All patients had alopecia, a presumed autoimmune disease, so their immune response might differ from that of healthy individuals. Significantly more large CDR3 similarity clusters were formed by expanded TCRs than by pre-sensitization or healthy control sets, consistent with antigen-driven responses.

CDR1 MGHRA and CDR2 YSYEKL are derived from the germline V gene. For this chain, trimming is 3 bases at the V end and 1 base at the J end, and the number of junction bases without a gene match is 3. The CDR3 runs 15 amino acids, cysteine and phenylalanine included. Of the read, only the CDR3 DNA is kept; its 45 bases are in frame from base 1. The library was built by means of RACE. Sequencing took place on a NextSeq 500. During library preparation, unique molecular identifiers were attached to individual cDNA molecules so that TCRs could be counted quantitatively and reproducibly. Both TCR alpha and TCR beta chains were sequenced from each blood RNA sample. Per the authors' processing: The median number of TCRs per sample was some 100,000, ranging from roughly 20,000 to 690,600. The Decombinator software suite was used to annotate the V, J and CDR3 of the TCR reads. For the PS versus PT1 abundance plots, all samples were subsampled to the same number of TCRs (28,000). TCRs were defined as expanded if absent before sensitization and observed at least eight times at the 2-week time point. TCRdb reprocessing: public reads trimmed at Q25 with fastp, clones called with MiXCR, in-frame beta chains kept. When rows share a CDR3 protein, they turn into one entry using the most common DNA and genes. None of the V and J calls come from the authors' own analysis; TCRdb made them. This sample has about 80,000 distinct CDR3 sequences in its table, and approximately 14% of those were observed once. The ten largest clones take up roughly 4.8% of the sample.

The sample's time point label is to be understood as: pre-sensitization, week 0. The treatment or condition label on this specimen signifies: therapeutic diphenylcyclopropenone sensitization with weekly scalp DPC. At every patch-test visit, the blood draw took place before the patch test was put on. Patients were eligible if aged 18 to 70, diagnosed with alopecia and judged suitable for DPC therapy, and pregnant patients were excluded. Unfractionated whole blood was collected in Tempus Blood RNA tubes, and total RNA was extracted from that blood. The chain is made from TRBV4-1 and TRBJ1-5; 7 junctional bases match TRBD1. This TCR was sampled from a woman aged 50 to 60 with alopecia areata. Some clones in this sample may be carry-over from other donors' samples. Specimen: whole blood, collected in connection with sensitization to the hapten diphenylcyclopropenone (DPC). The CDR3 region reads CASSQTGMSNQPQHF. The DNA sequence is TGCGCCAGCAGCCAGACAGGGATGAGCAATCAGCCCCAGCATTTT.